The 3 T cell receptor beta chains below were found in one sample sequenced in a study of shared clonotypes between healthy human individuals. TCRdb keeps only in-frame clones here, not all; method: immunoSEQ multiplex PCR. This table has about 1.1 million clones, approximately 78% appearing once. The sequenced sample consisted of memory CD4+ T cells from PBMCs. The subset here: CD45RA-negative fraction. All receptors come from a man aged 18 to 35 in good health. Some clones in this sample may be carry-over from other donors' samples.

This clone was recorded a few times. This chain uses TRBV18 with TRBJ2-2; D gene uncertain. The CDR3 is made up of 17 amino acids. Deletions cut 3 bases from V and 7 bases from J, with 21 bases between. Germline values: CDR1 KGHSH, CDR2 LQKENI. The CDR3 sequence is CASSPHPGPPRDGELFF. CDR3 bases: TGTGCCAGCTCACCTCACCCCGGGCCCCCCAGAGACGGGGAGCTGTTTTTT. The full variable domain, in which reference TRBV18 and TRBJ2-2 provide the parts outside the CDR3, is NAGVMQNPRHLVRRRGQEARLRCSPMKGHSHVYWYRQLPEEGLKFMVYLQKENIIDESGMPKERFSAEFPKEGPSILRIQQVVRGDSAAYFCASSPHPGPPRDGELFFGEGSRLTVL.

The genes are TRBV5-6 and TRBJ2-2, with 7 positions matching TRBD1. This CDR3 contains 14 residues. Per germline, CDR1 SGHDT and CDR2 YYEEEE. After removal of 4 bases from V and 4 bases from J, the junction contained 4 bases not matched to a gene. CDR3 region: CASSEQGVTGELFF. The CDR3 DNA sequence: TGTGCCAGCAGCGAGCAGGGGGTCACCGGGGAGCTGTTTTTT. Filled out from reference TRBV5-6 and TRBJ2-2, the complete variable domain reads DAGVTQSPTHLIKTRGQQVTLRCSPKSGHDTVSWYQQALGQGPQFIFQYYEEEERQRGNFPDRFSGHQFPNYSSELNVNALLLGDSALYLCASSEQGVTGELFFGEGSRLTVL.

This sequence joins TRBV29-1 and TRBJ2-1; 7 bases are shared with TRBD1. The junction had 9 bases not matched to a gene; V was cut back by 1 base and J by 3 bases. Germline V lookup: CDR1 SQVTM, CDR2 ANQGSEA. The CDR3 runs to 16 residues. DNA of the CDR3: TGCAGCGTTGAAGGGGGGAAGGGGGCGAACTACAATGAGCAGTTCTTC. Translating gives CSVEGGKGANYNEQFF.